This TCR beta chain was sequenced in a study of CD8+CD57+ T cells in acquired aplastic anemia. About the research overall: DNA recovered from sorted CD4+ and CD8+ cells had a mean of approximately 3.5 ug.

The study's findings and limits: Patients shared approximately 30 CD8+ CDR3 sequences with controls.

Researchers used genomic DNA as the template to profile TCR beta VDJ and CDR3. TCRdb passed the reads through MiXCR, listing each CDR3 protein once. The sample has about 190,000 distinct CDR3 sequences; 50% to 75% are singletons. To note about this clonotype: Its antigen remains unidentified.

The CDR3 spans 12 residues. Germline lookup yields CDR1 SQVTM and CDR2 ANQGSEA. V lost 3 bases and J 3 bases, leaving 6 bases between the germline ends. Sequenced material: sorted CD4+, CD8+, or CD8+CD57+ T cells (not recorded which) from PBMCs. This sequence originates from a human donor with severe aplastic anemia or a healthy control (not recorded which). This sequence joins TRBV29-1 and TRBJ2-1; the D is unclear. The CDR3 reads CSVDSSYNEQFF. The CDR3 DNA reads as TGCAGCGTTGACTCCAGCTACAATGAGCAGTTCTTC.